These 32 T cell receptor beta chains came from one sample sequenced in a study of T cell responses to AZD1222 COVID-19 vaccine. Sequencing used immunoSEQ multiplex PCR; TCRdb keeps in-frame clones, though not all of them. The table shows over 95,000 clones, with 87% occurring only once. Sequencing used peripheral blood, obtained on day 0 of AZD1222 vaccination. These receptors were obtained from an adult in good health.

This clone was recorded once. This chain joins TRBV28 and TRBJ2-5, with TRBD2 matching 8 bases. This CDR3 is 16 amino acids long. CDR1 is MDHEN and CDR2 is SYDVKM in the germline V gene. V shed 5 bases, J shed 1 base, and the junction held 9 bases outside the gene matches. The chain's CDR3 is CASSPIGSGIQETQYF. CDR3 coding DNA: TGTGCCAGCAGTCCCATTGGTAGCGGGATCCAAGAGACCCAGTACTTC. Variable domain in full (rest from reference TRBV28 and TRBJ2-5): DVKVTQSSRYLVKRTGEKVFLECVQDMDHENMFWYRQDPGLGLRLIYFSYDVKMKEKGDIPEGYSVSREKKERFSLILESASTNQTSMYLCASSPIGSGIQETQYFGPGTRLLVL.

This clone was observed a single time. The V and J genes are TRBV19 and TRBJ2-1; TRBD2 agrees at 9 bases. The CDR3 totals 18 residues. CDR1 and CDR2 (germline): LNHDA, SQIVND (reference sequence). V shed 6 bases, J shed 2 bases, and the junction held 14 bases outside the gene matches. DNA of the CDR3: TGTGCCAGTAGAGATTCCGTGGTAGCGGGAGCAACCTACAATGAGCAGTTCTTC. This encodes CASRDSVVAGATYNEQFF.

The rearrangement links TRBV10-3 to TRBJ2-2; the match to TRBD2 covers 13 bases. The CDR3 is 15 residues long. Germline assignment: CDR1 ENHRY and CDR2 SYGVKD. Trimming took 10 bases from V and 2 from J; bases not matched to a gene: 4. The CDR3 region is CATGGLAGNTGELFF. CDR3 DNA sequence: TGTGCCACCGGGGGACTAGCGGGAAACACCGGGGAGCTGTTTTTT.

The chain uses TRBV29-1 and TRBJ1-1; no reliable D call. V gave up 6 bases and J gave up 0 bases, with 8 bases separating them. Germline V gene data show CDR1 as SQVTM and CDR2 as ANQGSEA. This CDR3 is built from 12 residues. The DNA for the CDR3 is TGCAGCGTCTCTCACCTGAACACTGAAGCTTTCTTT. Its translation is CSVSHLNTEAFF.

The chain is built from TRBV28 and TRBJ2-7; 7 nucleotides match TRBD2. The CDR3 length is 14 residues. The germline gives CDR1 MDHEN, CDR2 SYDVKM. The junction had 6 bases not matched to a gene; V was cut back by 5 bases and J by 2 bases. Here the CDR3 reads CASSLAGATYEQYF. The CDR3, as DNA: TGTGCCAGCAGTCTCGCGGGAGCCACCTACGAGCAGTACTTC.

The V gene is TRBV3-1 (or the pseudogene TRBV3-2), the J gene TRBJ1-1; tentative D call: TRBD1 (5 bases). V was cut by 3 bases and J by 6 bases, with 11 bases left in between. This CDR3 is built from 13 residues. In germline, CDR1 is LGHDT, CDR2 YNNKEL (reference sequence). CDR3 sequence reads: CASSQGGGAEAFF. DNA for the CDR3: TGTGCCAGCAGCCAGGGTGGGGGGGCTGAAGCTTTCTTT.

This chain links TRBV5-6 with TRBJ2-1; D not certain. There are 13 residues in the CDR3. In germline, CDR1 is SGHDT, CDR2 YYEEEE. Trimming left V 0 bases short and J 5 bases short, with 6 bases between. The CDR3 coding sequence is TGTGCCAGCAGCTTGGAGCTGAACAATGAGCAGTTCTTC. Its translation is CASSLELNNEQFF.

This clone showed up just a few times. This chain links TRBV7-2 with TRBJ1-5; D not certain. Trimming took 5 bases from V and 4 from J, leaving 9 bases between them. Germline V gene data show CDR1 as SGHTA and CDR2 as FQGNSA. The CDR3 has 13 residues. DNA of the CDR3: TGTGCCAGCAGCAGAGAGGCTAATCAGCCCCAGCATTTT. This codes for CASSREANQPQHF.

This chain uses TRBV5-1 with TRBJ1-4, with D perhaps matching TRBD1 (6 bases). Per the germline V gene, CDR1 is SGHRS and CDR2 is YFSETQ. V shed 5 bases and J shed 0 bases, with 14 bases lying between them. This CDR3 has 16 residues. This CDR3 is CASRPTGTATNEKLFF. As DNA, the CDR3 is TGCGCCAGCAGACCTACAGGGACCGCAACTAATGAAAAACTGTTTTTT. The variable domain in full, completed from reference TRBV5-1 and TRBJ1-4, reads KAGVTQTPRYLIKTRGQQVTLSCSPISGHRSVSWYQQTPGQGLQFLFEYFSETQRNKGNFPGRFSGRQFSNSRSEMNVSTLELGDSALYLCASRPTGTATNEKLFFGSGTQLSVL.

The CDR3 is CSFRTSRYNEQFF. The CDR3 DNA reads TGCAGCTTTCGGACTAGCAGATACAATGAGCAGTTCTTC. The chain is built from TRBV29-1 and TRBJ2-1; 8 bases are a match to TRBD2. From germline, CDR1 is SQVTM and CDR2 ANQGSEA. There are 13 residues in the CDR3. V lost 8 bases, J lost 4 bases, and 7 bases stayed unmatched.

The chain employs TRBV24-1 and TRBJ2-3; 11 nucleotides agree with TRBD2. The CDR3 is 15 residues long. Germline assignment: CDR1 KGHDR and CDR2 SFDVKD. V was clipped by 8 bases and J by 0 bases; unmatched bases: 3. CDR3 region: CATTGTSGSTDTQYF. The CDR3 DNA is TGTGCCACCACCGGGACTAGCGGTAGCACAGATACGCAGTATTTT.

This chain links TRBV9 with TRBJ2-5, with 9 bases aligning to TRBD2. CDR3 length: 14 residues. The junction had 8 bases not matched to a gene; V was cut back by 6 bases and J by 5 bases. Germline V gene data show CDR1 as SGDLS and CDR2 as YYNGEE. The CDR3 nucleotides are TGTGCCAGCAACGTTGCGGGAGGGCAGGAGACCCAGTACTTC. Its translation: CASNVAGGQETQYF.

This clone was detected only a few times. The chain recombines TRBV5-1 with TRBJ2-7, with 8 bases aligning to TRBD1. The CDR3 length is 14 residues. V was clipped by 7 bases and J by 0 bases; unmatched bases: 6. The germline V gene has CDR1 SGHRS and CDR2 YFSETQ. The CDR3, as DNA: TGCGCCAGCGCCAGACAGGGGATCTCCTACGAGCAGTACTTC. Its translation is CASARQGISYEQYF.

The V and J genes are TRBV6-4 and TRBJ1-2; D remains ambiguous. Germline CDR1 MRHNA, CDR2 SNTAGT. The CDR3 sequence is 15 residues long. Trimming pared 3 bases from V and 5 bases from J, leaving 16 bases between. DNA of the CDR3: TGTGCCAGCAGTGAGGGCCCTGGCAGCGAGTATGGCTACACCTTC. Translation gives CASSEGPGSEYGYTF.

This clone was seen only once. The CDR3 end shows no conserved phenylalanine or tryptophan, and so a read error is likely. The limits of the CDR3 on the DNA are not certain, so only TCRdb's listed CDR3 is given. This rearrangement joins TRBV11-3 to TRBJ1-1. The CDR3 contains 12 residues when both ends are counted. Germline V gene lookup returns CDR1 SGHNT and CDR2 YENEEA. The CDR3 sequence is CASSLDNVGGTL.

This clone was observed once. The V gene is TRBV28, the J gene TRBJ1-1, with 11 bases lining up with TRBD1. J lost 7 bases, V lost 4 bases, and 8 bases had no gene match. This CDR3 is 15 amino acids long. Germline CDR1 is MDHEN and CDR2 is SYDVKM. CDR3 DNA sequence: TGTGCCAGCAGTTCTCCGGGACAGGGGGTCGGTGAAGCTTTCTTT. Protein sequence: CASSSPGQGVGEAFF.

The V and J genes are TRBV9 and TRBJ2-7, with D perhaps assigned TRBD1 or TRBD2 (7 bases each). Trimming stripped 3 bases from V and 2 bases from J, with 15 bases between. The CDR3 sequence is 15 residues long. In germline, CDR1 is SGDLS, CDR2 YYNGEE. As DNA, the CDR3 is TGTGCCAGCAGCGCTAGGGGGGGGACAGCCTACGAGCAGTACTTC. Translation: CASSARGGTAYEQYF.

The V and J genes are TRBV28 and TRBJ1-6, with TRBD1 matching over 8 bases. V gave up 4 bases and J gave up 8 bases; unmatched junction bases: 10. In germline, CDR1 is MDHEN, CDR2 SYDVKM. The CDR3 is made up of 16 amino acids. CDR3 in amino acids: CASSSYQGAQDSPLHF. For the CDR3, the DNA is TGTGCCAGCAGTTCCTACCAGGGGGCGCAGGATTCACCCCTCCACTTT.

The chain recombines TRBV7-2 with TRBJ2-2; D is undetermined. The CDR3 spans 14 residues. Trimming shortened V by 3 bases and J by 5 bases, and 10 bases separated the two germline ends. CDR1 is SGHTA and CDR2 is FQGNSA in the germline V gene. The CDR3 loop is CASSFNSNTGELFF. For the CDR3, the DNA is TGTGCCAGCAGCTTCAACAGTAATACCGGGGAGCTGTTTTTT. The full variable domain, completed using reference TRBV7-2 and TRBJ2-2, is GAGVSQSPSNKVTEKGKDVELRCDPISGHTALYWYRQSLGQGLEFLIYFQGNSAPDKSGLPSDRFSAERTGGSVSTLTIQRTQQEDSAVYLCASSFNSNTGELFFGEGSRLTVL.

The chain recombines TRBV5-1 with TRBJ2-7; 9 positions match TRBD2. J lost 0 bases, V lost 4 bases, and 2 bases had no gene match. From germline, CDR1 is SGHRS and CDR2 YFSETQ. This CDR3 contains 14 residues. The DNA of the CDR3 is TGCGCCAGCAGCACTAGCGGGTCCTCCTACGAGCAGTACTTC. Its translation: CASSTSGSSYEQYF. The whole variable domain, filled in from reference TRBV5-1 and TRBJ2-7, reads KAGVTQTPRYLIKTRGQQVTLSCSPISGHRSVSWYQQTPGQGLQFLFEYFSETQRNKGNFPGRFSGRQFSNSRSEMNVSTLELGDSALYLCASSTSGSSYEQYFGPGTRLTVT.

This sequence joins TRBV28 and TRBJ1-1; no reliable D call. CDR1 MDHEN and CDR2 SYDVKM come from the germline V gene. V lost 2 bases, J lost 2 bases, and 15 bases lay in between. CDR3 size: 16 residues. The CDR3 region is CASSLEALPLNTEAFF. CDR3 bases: TGTGCCAGCAGTTTAGAGGCACTGCCGTTAAACACTGAAGCTTTCTTT.

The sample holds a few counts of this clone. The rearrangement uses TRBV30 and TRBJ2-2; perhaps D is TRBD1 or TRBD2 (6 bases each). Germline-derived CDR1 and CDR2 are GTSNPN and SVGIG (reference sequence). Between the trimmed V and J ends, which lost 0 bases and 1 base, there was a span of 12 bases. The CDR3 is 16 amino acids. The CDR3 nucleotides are TGTGCCTGGAGTGTCTATCGGGGGCGGAACACCGGGGAGCTGTTTTTT. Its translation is CAWSVYRGRNTGELFF.

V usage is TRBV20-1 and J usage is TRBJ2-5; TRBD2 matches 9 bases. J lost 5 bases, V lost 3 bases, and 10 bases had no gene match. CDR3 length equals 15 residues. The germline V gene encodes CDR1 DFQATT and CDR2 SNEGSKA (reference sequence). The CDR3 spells CSASEASGTLETQYF. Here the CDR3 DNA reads TGCAGTGCTAGTGAGGCTAGCGGGACTCTTGAGACCCAGTACTTC.

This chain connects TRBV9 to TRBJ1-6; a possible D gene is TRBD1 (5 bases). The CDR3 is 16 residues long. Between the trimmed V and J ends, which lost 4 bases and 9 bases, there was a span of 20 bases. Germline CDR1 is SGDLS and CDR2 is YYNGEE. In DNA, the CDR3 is TGTGCCAGCAGCCCACACACACAGGCCGGCGGTTCACCCCTCCACTTT. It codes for CASSPHTQAGGSPLHF.

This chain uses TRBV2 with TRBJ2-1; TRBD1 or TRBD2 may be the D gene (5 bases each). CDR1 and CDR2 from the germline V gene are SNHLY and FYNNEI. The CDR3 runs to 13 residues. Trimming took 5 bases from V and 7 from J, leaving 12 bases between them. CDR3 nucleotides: TGTGCCAGCAGTTCTGACAGCGGTAATGAGCAGTTCTTC. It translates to CASSSDSGNEQFF. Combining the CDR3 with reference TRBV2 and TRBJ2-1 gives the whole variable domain EPEVTQTPSHQVTQMGQEVILRCVPISNHLYFYWYRQILGQKVEFLVSFYNNEISEKSEIFDDQFSVERPDGSNFTLKIRSTKLEDSAMYFCASSSDSGNEQFFGPGTRLTVL.

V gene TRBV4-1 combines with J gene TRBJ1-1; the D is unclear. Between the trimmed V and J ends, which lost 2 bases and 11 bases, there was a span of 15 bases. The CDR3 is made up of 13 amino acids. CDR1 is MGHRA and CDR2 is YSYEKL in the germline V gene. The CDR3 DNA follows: TGCGCCAGCAGCCAACCCGGGTTGGGAGACGCTTTCTTT. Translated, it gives CASSQPGLGDAFF.

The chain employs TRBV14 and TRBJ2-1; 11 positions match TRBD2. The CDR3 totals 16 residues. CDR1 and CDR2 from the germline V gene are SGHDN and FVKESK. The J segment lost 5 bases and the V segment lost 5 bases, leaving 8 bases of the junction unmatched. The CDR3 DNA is TGTGCCAGCAGCAACCTAGCGGGAGGATCCAACAATGAGCAGTTCTTC. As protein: CASSNLAGGSNNEQFF. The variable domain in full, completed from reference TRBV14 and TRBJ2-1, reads EAGVTQFPSHSVIEKGQTVTLRCDPISGHDNLYWYRRVMGKEIKFLLHFVKESKQDESGMPNNRFLAERTGGTYSTLKVQPAELEDSGVYFCASSNLAGGSNNEQFFGPGTRLTVL.

As DNA, the CDR3 is TGTGCCTGGACACGGGACTCGAACACTGAAGCTTTCTTT. Protein product: CAWTRDSNTEAFF. The chain combines TRBV30 with TRBJ1-1; TRBD1 is a possible D gene (5 bases). The germline gives CDR1 GTSNPN, CDR2 SVGIG (reference sequence). Trimming took 4 bases from V and 1 from J, leaving 10 bases between them. The CDR3 runs 13 residues. Variable domain in full (rest from reference TRBV30 and TRBJ1-1): SQTIHQWPATLVQPVGSPLSLECTVEGTSNPNLYWYRQAAGRGLQLLFYSVGIGQISSEVPQNLSASRPQDRQFILSSKKLLLSDSGFYLCAWTRDSNTEAFFGQGTRLTVV.

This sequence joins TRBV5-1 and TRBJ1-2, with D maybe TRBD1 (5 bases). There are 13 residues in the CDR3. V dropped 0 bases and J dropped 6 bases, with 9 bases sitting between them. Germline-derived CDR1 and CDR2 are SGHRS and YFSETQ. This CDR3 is CASSLEGLDGYTF. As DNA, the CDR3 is TGCGCCAGCAGCTTGGAGGGGTTGGATGGCTACACCTTC.

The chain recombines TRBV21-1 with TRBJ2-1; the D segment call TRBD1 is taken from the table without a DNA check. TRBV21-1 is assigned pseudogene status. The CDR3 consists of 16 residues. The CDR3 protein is CASSKGDSSSYNEQFF. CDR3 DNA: TGTGCCAGCAGCAAAGGGGACAGCAGCTCCTACAATGAGCAGTTCTTC.

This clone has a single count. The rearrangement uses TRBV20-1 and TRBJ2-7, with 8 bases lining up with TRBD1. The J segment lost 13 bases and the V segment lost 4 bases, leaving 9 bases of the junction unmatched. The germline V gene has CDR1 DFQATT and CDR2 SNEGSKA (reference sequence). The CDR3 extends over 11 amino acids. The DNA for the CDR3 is TGCAGTGCTACGGACAGGGTGCTCACTTACTTC. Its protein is CSATDRVLTYF.

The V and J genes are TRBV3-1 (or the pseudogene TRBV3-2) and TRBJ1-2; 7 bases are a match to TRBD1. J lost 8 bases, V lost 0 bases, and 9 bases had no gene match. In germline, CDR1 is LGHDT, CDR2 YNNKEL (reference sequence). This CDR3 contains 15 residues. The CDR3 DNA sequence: TGTGCCAGCAGCCAAGACCTGAGAGGGGGCAGAGGCTACACCTTC. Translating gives CASSQDLRGGRGYTF.